Listed below are T cell receptor beta chains from one sample, sequenced in a study of blood T cell repertoires in COVID-19. Using immunoSEQ multiplex PCR, the repertoire was profiled, and TCRdb retains in-frame clones only, with some absent. The sample shows about half a million clones, approximately 83% of them seen only once. Sequencing used peripheral blood. The receptor set was obtained from a human donor in a cohort sampled during active COVID-19. The CDR3 runs from the conserved cysteine through the conserved F or W. The D gene is left open where the match is weak. Expanded clones are given a class, and other clones once, few, many or no size at all.

v_call	d_call	j_call	clone_size	cdr3_nt	cdr3_aa
TRBV15	.	TRBJ1-2	.	TGTGCCACCAGCAGAGCTATTGGGGCAGAACCTAACTATGGCTACACCTTC	CATSRAIGAEPNYGYTF
TRBV5-4	TRBD1	TRBJ1-2	.	TGTGCCAGCAGCCTAGGGACAGGGGTTCTTGCTAATGGCTACACCTTC	CASSLGTGVLANGYTF
TRBV7-2	TRBD2	TRBJ2-1	.	TGTGCCAGCAGCTTCGGGGGGGAGTTAGTTGAGCAGTTCTTC	CASSFGGELVEQFF
TRBV4-3	.	TRBJ2-1	.	TGCGCCAGCAGCCATGACGTCTGGGAGAATCCGTGGAATGAGCAGTTCTTC	CASSHDVWENPWNEQFF
TRBV2	TRBD1	TRBJ1-2	.	TGTGCCAGCGGACAGGGAAACTATGGCTACACCTTC	CASGQGNYGYTF
TRBV7-2	.	TRBJ2-5	.	TGTGCCAGCAGCACCGCGGACTCGGCGACCCAGTACTTC	CASSTADSATQYF
TRBV19	TRBD2	TRBJ2-3	once	TGTGCCAGTAGTATGTCCAGCGGGAGGGGAGATACGCAGTATTTT	CASSMSSGRGDTQYF
TRBV28	.	TRBJ1-3	.	TGTGCCAGCAGTTTATGGGCGGGCCACTCTGGAAACACCATATATTTT	CASSLWAGHSGNTIYF
TRBV30	.	TRBJ1-2	.	TGTGCCTGGAGTGTACTAGGGCGCAACTATGGCTACACCTTC	CAWSVLGRNYGYTF
TRBV19	.	TRBJ1-4	.	TGTGCCAGTACCCAGACATTTACTAATGAAAAACTGTTTTTT	CASTQTFTNEKLFF
TRBV12-3/TRBV12-4	.	TRBJ1-5	few	TGTGCCAGCAGTCAGAGGGAGAATCAGCCCCAGCATTTT	CASSQRENQPQHF
TRBV15	.	TRBJ1-4	.	TGTGCCACCAGCAGGAGGAATTTAGTGGTCGAAAAACTGTTTTTT	CATSRRNLVVEKLFF
TRBV18	TRBD1	TRBJ2-7	.	TGTGCCAGCTCAAACGACAGGGAGAACCCCTACGAGCAGTACTTC	CASSNDRENPYEQYF
TRBV19	.	TRBJ1-1	once	TGTGCCACCCAACAAGGGACATCGACGAACACTGAAGCTTTCTTT	CATQQGTSTNTEAFF
TRBV18	.	TRBJ1-2	.	TGTGCCAGCTCACCGAACAGAGCCCCTAACTATGGCTACACCTTC	CASSPNRAPNYGYTF
TRBV6-5	TRBD1	TRBJ2-7	.	TGTGCCAGCAGTTACTCTTCAGGGGGCCTGAGGTACGAGCAGTACTTC	CASSYSSGGLRYEQYF
TRBV5-1	TRBD1	TRBJ2-3	.	TGCGCCAGCAGTGGTGACAGGGGAAACACAGATACGCAGTATTTT	CASSGDRGNTDTQYF
TRBV18	TRBD1	TRBJ2-2	many	TGTGCCAGCTCACCCAAAAGCGGACAGGCCGGGGAGCTGTTTTTT	CASSPKSGQAGELFF
TRBV6-1	.	TRBJ1-3	.	TGTGCCAGCAGTGAACAGGGTAGGACCTCTGGAAACACCATATATTTT	CASSEQGRTSGNTIYF
TRBV29-1	.	TRBJ1-6	once	TGCAGCGTTGCCGAGGACTCCTATAATTCACCCCTCCACTTT	CSVAEDSYNSPLHF
TRBV7-3	.	TRBJ2-1	.	TGTGCCAGCAGTAAGCGGGCCTCTCGGAATGAGCAGTTCTTC	CASSKRASRNEQFF
TRBV7-9	.	TRBJ1-5	.	TGTGCCAGCAGCCCAGGGTATAGCAATCAGCCCCAGCATTTT	CASSPGYSNQPQHF
TRBV2	TRBD2	TRBJ2-5	.	TGTGCCAGCAGTAGAACTAGCGACCAAGAGACCCAGTACTTC	CASSRTSDQETQYF
TRBV27	.	TRBJ1-2	.	TGTGCCAGCAGTCCCAACCTGGGAGGGCACTATGGCTACACCTTC	CASSPNLGGHYGYTF
TRBV7-2	TRBD1	TRBJ2-2	once	TGTGCCAGCAGCTTACCCAGGGGGCGAACCGGGGAGCTGTTTTTT	CASSLPRGRTGELFF
TRBV7-3	.	TRBJ2-1	once	TGTGCCAGCAGTACCCGAGGCTCCTACAATGAGCAGTTCTTC	CASSTRGSYNEQFF
TRBV21-1	.	TRBJ1-2	.	TGTGCCAGCAGCATCCGGACAGGGCCTACTAACTATGGCTACACCTTC	CASSIRTGPTNYGYTF
TRBV15	TRBD1	TRBJ2-1	once	TGTACCACCAGCAGAGACCGGGACAGGAAGCAGTTCTTC	CTTSRDRDRKQFF
TRBV19	.	TRBJ1-2	.	TGTGCCAGTAGCGGGATCGGTGGCTATGGCTACACCTTC	CASSGIGGYGYTF
TRBV3-1/TRBV3-2	TRBD1	TRBJ1-1	.	TGTGCCAGCAGGCCGATCCCGGGACAGAGAACTAACACTGAAGCTTTCTTT	CASRPIPGQRTNTEAFF
TRBV7-6	TRBD2	TRBJ2-3	.	TGTGCCAGCAGCCTCGGGACTAGCGGCACAGATACGCAGTATTTT	CASSLGTSGTDTQYF
TRBV15	.	TRBJ1-1	.	TGTGCCACCAGCAGACAGGGTAATACTGAAGCTTTCTTT	CATSRQGNTEAFF
TRBV9	TRBD1	TRBJ1-4	.	TGTGCCAGCAGCCGAGGACAGGGGTTGAATGAAAAACTGTTTTTT	CASSRGQGLNEKLFF